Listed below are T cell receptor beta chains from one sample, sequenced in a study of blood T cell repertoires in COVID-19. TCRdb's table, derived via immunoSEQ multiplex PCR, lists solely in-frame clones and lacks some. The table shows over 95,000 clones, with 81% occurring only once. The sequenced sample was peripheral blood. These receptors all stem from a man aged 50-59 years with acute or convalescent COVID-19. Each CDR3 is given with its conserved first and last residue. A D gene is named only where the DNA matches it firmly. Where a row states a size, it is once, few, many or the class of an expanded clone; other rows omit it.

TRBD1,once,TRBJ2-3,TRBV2,CASNTFGTGGIADTQYF,TGTGCCAGCAATACATTCGGGACAGGGGGGATAGCAGATACGCAGTATTTT
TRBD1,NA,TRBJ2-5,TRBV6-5,CASIRGGPETQYF,TGTGCCAGCATCAGAGGGGGCCCAGAGACCCAGTACTTC
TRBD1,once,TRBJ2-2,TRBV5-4,CASSNTGGSNTGELFF,TGTGCCAGCAGCAACACAGGGGGCTCCAACACCGGGGAGCTGTTTTTT
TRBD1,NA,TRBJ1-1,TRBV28,CASRGRQGPNTEAFF,TGTGCCAGCAGGGGACGACAGGGACCGAACACTGAAGCTTTCTTT
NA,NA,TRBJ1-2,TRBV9,CASSVSPTENYGYTF,TGTGCCAGCAGCGTATCCCCGACGGAGAACTATGGCTACACCTTC
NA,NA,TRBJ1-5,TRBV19,CASSIGGGSNQPQHF,TGTGCCAGTAGTATCGGGGGAGGCAGCAATCAGCCCCAGCATTTT
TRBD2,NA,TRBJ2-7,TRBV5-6,CASRRTSSYEQYF,TGTGCCAGCAGACGGACTAGCTCCTACGAGCAGTACTTC
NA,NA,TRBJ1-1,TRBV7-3,CASSLIGSTEAFF,TGTGCCAGCAGCTTAATTGGGAGCACTGAAGCTTTCTTT
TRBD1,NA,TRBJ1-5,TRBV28,CASSFDGQGVNQPQHF,TGTGCCAGCAGTTTCGATGGACAGGGCGTAAATCAGCCCCAGCATTTT
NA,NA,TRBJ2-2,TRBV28,CASSTSAGHGPGELFF,TGTGCCAGCAGTACCAGCGCGGGCCACGGCCCCGGGGAGCTGTTTTTT
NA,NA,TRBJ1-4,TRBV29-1,CSVASRVGEKLFF,TGCAGCGTTGCTTCCAGGGTTGGAGAAAAACTGTTTTTT
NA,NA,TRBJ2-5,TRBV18,CASSLNRAETQYF,TGTGCCAGCTCACTAAACAGGGCAGAGACCCAGTACTTC
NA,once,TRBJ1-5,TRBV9,CASSLGTYNQPQHF,TGTGCCAGCAGCTTAGGCACCTACAATCAGCCCCAGCATTTT
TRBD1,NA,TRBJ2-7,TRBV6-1,CASGDRGAYEQYF,TGTGCCAGCGGTGACAGGGGGGCCTACGAGCAGTACTTC
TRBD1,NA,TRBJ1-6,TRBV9,CASSAGDRVSYNSPLHF,TGTGCCAGCAGCGCGGGGGACAGGGTCTCCTATAATTCACCCCTCCACTTT
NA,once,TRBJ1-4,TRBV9,CASSVAGWMDNEKLFF,TGTGCCAGCAGCGTAGCGGGGTGGATGGATAATGAAAAACTGTTTTTT
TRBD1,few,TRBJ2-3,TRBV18,CASSRAGTGASDTQYF,TGTGCCAGCTCACGCGCCGGGACAGGGGCTTCAGATACGCAGTATTTT
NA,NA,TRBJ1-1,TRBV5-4,CASSFGRVNTEAFF,TGTGCCAGCAGCTTCGGCAGGGTGAACACTGAAGCTTTCTTT
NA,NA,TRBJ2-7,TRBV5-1,CASSLAGLEQYF,TGCGCCAGCAGCTTGGCGGGATTGGAGCAGTACTTC
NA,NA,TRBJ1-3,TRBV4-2,CASSQGVRGGVAGNTIYF,TGTGCCAGCAGCCAAGGGGTTCGGGGTGGCGTCGCTGGAAACACCATATATTTT
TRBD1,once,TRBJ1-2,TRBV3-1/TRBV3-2,CASRPGTGLSGGYTF,TGTGCCAGCAGGCCCGGGACAGGGCTTTCTGGTGGCTACACCTTC
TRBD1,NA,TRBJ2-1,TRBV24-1,CATSDGTGGRNEQFF,TGTGCCACCAGTGATGGGACAGGGGGCAGGAATGAGCAGTTCTTC
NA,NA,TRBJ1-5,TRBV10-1,CASTSERGWYGNQPQHF,TGCGCCAGCACTTCAGAGAGAGGGTGGTATGGCAATCAGCCCCAGCATTTT
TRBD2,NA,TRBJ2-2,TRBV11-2,CASSLAATSGGAGELFF,TGTGCCAGCAGCTTAGCGGCGACTAGCGGGGGAGCCGGGGAGCTGTTTTTT
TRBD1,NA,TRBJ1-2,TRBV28,CASSVRSTGGAYGYTF,TGTGCCAGCAGTGTACGGTCAACAGGGGGCGCCTATGGCTACACCTTC
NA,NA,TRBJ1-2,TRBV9,CASSVSGGPYGYTF,TGTGCCAGCAGCGTCTCTGGCGGTCCCTATGGCTACACCTTC
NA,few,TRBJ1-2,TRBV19,CASSRGSGPNYGYTF,TGTGCCAGTAGCCGAGGGTCCGGGCCTAACTATGGCTACACCTTC
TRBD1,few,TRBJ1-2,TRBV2,CASSEGTGVAGYTF,TGTGCCAGCAGTGAAGGGACAGGGGTAGCTGGCTACACCTTC
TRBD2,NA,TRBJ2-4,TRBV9,CASSVAREGNIQYF,TGTGCCAGCAGCGTAGCTAGGGAGGGAAACATTCAGTACTTC
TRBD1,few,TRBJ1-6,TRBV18,CASSPGTDNSPLHF,TGTGCCAGCTCACCGGGGACAGATAATTCACCCCTCCACTTT
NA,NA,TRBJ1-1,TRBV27,CASSLYRATEAFF,TGTGCCAGCAGTTTATACAGGGCCACTGAAGCTTTCTTT
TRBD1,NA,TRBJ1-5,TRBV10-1,CAILPNGTGDQPQHF,TGCGCCATCTTACCGAATGGGACAGGGGATCAGCCCCAGCATTTT
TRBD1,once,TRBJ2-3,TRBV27,CASSSLTGGPNTDTQYF,TGTGCCAGCAGTTCTCTGACAGGGGGTCCCAACACAGATACGCAGTATTTT
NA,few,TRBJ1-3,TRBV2,CASSEAPGSGNTIYF,TGTGCCAGCAGTGAAGCGCCGGGCTCTGGAAACACCATATATTTT
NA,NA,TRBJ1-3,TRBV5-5,CASSLGPSGNTIYF,TGTGCCAGCAGCTTGGGGCCCTCTGGAAACACCATATATTTT
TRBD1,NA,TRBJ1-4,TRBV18,CASSPPTGEKLFF,TGTGCCAGCTCACCCCCGACAGGGGAAAAACTGTTTTTT
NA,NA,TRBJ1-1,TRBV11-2,CASSSFGGAGTTEAFF,TGTGCCAGCAGCTCTTTTGGCGGGGCTGGGACTACCGAAGCTTTCTTT
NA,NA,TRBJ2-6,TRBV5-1,CASSLEGGSGANVLTF,TGCGCCAGCAGCTTGGAAGGGGGCTCTGGGGCCAACGTCCTGACTTTC
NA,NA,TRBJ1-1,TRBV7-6,CACQGWDTEAFF,TGTGCCTGTCAGGGGTGGGACACTGAAGCTTTCTTT
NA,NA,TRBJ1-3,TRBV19,CASTLRGSGNTIYF,TGTGCCAGTACGTTAAGAGGCTCTGGAAACACCATATATTTT
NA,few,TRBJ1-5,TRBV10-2,CASTQTGLGQPQHF,TGCGCCAGCACCCAAACAGGGCTGGGACAGCCCCAGCATTTT
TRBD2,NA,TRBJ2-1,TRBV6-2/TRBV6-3,CASSRALLAGVYNEQFF,TGTGCCAGCAGCCGGGCGTTATTAGCGGGGGTCTACAATGAGCAGTTCTTC
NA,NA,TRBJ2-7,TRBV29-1,CSVGPGGSSYEQYF,TGCAGTGTAGGTCCTGGGGGGAGCTCCTACGAGCAGTACTTC
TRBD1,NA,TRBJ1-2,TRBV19,CASSITAGGSGYTF,TGTGCCAGTAGTATAACTGCAGGGGGCTCTGGCTACACCTTC
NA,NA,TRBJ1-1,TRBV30,CAWRQGDTEAFF,TGTGCCTGGAGACAGGGAGACACTGAAGCTTTCTTT
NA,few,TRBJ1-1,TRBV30,CAWRGQNTEAFF,TGTGCCTGGAGGGGGCAGAACACTGAAGCTTTCTTT
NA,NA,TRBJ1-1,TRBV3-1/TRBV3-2,CASSQRTVNTEAFF,TGTGCCAGCAGCCAAAGGACAGTGAACACTGAAGCTTTCTTT
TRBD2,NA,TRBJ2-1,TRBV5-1,CASRPGTSVDEQFF,TGCGCCAGCCGCCCCGGGACTAGTGTTGATGAGCAGTTCTTC
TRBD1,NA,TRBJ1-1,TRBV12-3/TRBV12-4,CASSLRGQGAFF,TGTGCCAGCAGTCTGCGGGGACAGGGGGCTTTCTTT
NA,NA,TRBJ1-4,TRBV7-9,CASSQDSDNEKLFF,TGTGCCAGCAGTCAGGACAGTGATAATGAAAAACTGTTTTTT
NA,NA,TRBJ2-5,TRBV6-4,CASQGSRLGLRGLYQETQYF,TGTGCCAGCCAGGGAAGCCGCCTGGGGCTTAGGGGATTGTACCAAGAGACCCAGTACTTC
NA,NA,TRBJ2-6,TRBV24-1,CATSGAGSGANVLTF,TGTGCCACCAGTGGCGCGGGATCTGGGGCCAACGTCCTGACTTTC
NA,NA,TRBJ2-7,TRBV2,CASIPGHRPGEQYF,TGTGCCAGTATACCGGGACACCGCCCCGGCGAGCAGTACTTC
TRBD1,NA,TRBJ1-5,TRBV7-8,CASSNRDRERGNQPQHF,TGTGCCAGCAGCAACCGGGACAGGGAGAGGGGCAATCAGCCCCAGCATTTT
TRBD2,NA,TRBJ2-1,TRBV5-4,CASSLVRGGIDNEQFF,TGTGCCAGCAGCTTGGTTCGGGGGGGAATCGACAATGAGCAGTTCTTC